This paragraph reports one T cell receptor beta chain. Its cognate antigen is unknown. V dropped 0 bases and J dropped 8; count of bases not matched to a gene: 9. The CDR3 consists of 16 residues. Germline V CDR1 and CDR2: ENHRY, SYGVKD. The sample is drawn from a study of response to subunit inactivated influenza vaccine. Whole-study results and caveats: The authors suggested that few new T cells are recruited per seasonal influenza vaccination.

One entry per CDR3 protein results from TCRdb running MiXCR on the RT-PCR reads. There are about 190,000 distinct CDR3 sequences in the sample; roughly an eighth occur only once, and roughly 26% lies in the top ten. The sequence came from a man aged 50-59 years who received an inactivated influenza vaccine. Sample: CD8+ T cells sorted from PBMCs, taken about 5 days after vaccination. The gene calls are TRBV10-3 and TRBJ2-1; TRBD1 matches 8 bases. CDR3: CAISESWTGKADEQFF. As DNA, the CDR3 is TGTGCCATCAGTGAGTCATGGACAGGGAAAGCAGATGAGCAGTTCTTC.